Listed below are T cell receptor beta chains from one sample, sequenced in a study of cytomegalovirus exposure and HLA in healthy donors. TCRdb keeps only in-frame clones here, not all; method: immunoSEQ multiplex PCR. Of roughly 100,000 clones listed, 76% are singletons. Sample: PBMCs. The source is a man aged 40-49 years in good health and CMV-seronegative. CDR3s include the opening cysteine and the closing phenylalanine or tryptophan. Fields, in order: D gene, clone size, V gene, J gene, CDR3 DNA, CDR3 protein. A D gene is named only where the DNA matches it firmly. Clone size appears in some rows only: once, few, many, or a class for an expanded clone.

d_call: TRBD1
clone_size: -
v_call: TRBV18
j_call: TRBJ1-5
cdr3_nt: TGTGCCGGCTCACAAACCGGGACAGGGGTTAATCAGCCCCAGCATTTT
cdr3_aa: CAGSQTGTGVNQPQHF

d_call: -
clone_size: -
v_call: TRBV7-2
j_call: TRBJ2-1
cdr3_nt: TGTGCCAGCAGCTCTGGAGGTGGGGGCAGGTACAATGAGCAGTTCTTC
cdr3_aa: CASSSGGGGRYNEQFF

d_call: TRBD1
clone_size: few
v_call: TRBV5-4
j_call: TRBJ1-2
cdr3_nt: TGTGCCAGCAGCTCTATGACAGGGGGCGCCTATGGCTACACCTTC
cdr3_aa: CASSSMTGGAYGYTF

d_call: TRBD1
clone_size: -
v_call: TRBV2
j_call: TRBJ2-7
cdr3_nt: TGTGCCAGCAGTGAGACAGGGGGTTTACACTACGAGCAGTACTTC
cdr3_aa: CASSETGGLHYEQYF

d_call: -
clone_size: -
v_call: TRBV15
j_call: TRBJ1-1
cdr3_nt: TGTGCCACCAGCAGAGATCCTGGGCGTGCTGAAGCTTTCTTT
cdr3_aa: CATSRDPGRAEAFF

d_call: -
clone_size: -
v_call: TRBV5-4
j_call: TRBJ1-3
cdr3_nt: TGTGCCAGCAGCCGGACAGACCGGTTCTCTGGAAACACCATATATTTT
cdr3_aa: CASSRTDRFSGNTIYF

d_call: -
clone_size: -
v_call: TRBV7-9
j_call: TRBJ2-3
cdr3_nt: TGTGCCAGCAACAACCTTTGGGGCCGCACAGATACGCAGTATTTT
cdr3_aa: CASNNLWGRTDTQYF

d_call: -
clone_size: few
v_call: TRBV7-9
j_call: TRBJ2-1
cdr3_nt: TGTGCCAGCAGCTTAGCTGTAGATGAGCAGTTCTTC
cdr3_aa: CASSLAVDEQFF

d_call: -
clone_size: -
v_call: TRBV19
j_call: TRBJ1-2
cdr3_nt: TGTGCCAGTAGTATTACAGGGTACTATGGCTACACCTTC
cdr3_aa: CASSITGYYGYTF

d_call: TRBD1
clone_size: -
v_call: TRBV6-5
j_call: TRBJ2-7
cdr3_nt: TGTGCCAGCAGTTACTCCATCAGGGGACAGTACGAGCAGTACTTC
cdr3_aa: CASSYSIRGQYEQYF

d_call: -
clone_size: once
v_call: TRBV7-6
j_call: TRBJ2-3
cdr3_nt: TGTGCCAGCAGGGCCACAGGGTATACGCAGTATTTT
cdr3_aa: CASRATGYTQYF

d_call: TRBD2
clone_size: few
v_call: TRBV7-6
j_call: TRBJ2-1
cdr3_nt: TGTGCCAGCAGCTTAGGGGCTAGCGGGGGGGCCGGGGGCTACAATGAGCAGTTCTTC
cdr3_aa: CASSLGASGGAGGYNEQFF

d_call: TRBD1
clone_size: -
v_call: TRBV6-1
j_call: TRBJ1-2
cdr3_nt: TGTGCCAGCAGTGTCTCCGGGACAGGGGGCGCAGGCTATGGCTACACCTTC
cdr3_aa: CASSVSGTGGAGYGYTF

d_call: -
clone_size: few
v_call: TRBV2
j_call: TRBJ1-6
cdr3_nt: TGTGCCAGCAAACCGGGCCAAGGGGGAAATTCACCCCTCCACTTT
cdr3_aa: CASKPGQGGNSPLHF

d_call: -
clone_size: -
v_call: TRBV27
j_call: TRBJ1-1
cdr3_nt: TGTGCCAGCAGTTCCCAGGGCGCGAACACTGAAGCTTTCTTT
cdr3_aa: CASSSQGANTEAFF